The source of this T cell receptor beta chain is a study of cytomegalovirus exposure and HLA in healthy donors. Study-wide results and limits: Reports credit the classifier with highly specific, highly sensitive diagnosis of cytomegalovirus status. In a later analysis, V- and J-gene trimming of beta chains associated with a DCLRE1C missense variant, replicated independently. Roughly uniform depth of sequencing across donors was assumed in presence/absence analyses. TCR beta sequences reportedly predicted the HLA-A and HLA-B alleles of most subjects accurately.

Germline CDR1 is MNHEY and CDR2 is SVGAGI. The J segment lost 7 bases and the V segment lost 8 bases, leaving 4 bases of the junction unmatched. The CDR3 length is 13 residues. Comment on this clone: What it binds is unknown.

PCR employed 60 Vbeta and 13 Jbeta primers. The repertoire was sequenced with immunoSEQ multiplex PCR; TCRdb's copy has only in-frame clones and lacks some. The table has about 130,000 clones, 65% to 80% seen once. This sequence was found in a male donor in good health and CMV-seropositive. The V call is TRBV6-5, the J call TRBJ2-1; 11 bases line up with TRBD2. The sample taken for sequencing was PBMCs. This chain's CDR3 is CASSLAGVNEQFF. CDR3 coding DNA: TGTGCCAGCTCACTAGCGGGAGTTAATGAGCAGTTCTTC.